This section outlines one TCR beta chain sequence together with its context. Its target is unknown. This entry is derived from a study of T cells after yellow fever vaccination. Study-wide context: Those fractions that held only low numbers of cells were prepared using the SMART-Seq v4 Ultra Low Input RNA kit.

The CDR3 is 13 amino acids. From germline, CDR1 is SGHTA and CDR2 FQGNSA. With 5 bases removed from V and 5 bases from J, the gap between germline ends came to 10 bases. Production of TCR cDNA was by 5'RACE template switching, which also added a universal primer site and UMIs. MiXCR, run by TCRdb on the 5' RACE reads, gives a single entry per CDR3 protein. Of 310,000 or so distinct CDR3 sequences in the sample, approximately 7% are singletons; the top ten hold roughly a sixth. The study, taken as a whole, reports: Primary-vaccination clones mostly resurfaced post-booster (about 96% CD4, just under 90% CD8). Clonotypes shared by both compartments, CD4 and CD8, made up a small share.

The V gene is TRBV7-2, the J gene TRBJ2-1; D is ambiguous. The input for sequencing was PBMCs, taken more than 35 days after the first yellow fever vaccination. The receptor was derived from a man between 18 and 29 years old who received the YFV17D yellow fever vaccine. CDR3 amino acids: CASSPLPNNEQFF. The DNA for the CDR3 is TGTGCCAGCAGCCCCCTACCTAACAATGAGCAGTTCTTC.